What follows are 13 T cell receptor beta chains derived from one specimen sequenced in a study of beta chain features in type 1 diabetes. Expressed TCRB transcripts were sequenced, since all the RNA that had been isolated was reverse transcribed. The protocol was immunoSEQ multiplex PCR, while the TCRdb copy is restricted to in-frame clones and leaves out a portion. This table has around 280,000 clones, 8% appearing once. What was sequenced was central memory CD4+ T cells from blood. These receptors came from a woman aged 18-30 years in good health.

The chain has TRBV7-8 and TRBJ2-5, with TRBD2 matching over 10 bases. With V trimmed by 2 bases and J by 5 bases, 17 bases remained unmatched. Looked up from germline, CDR1 is SGHVS and CDR2 is FQNEAQ. The CDR3 totals 19 residues. In DNA form, the CDR3 reads TGTGCCAGCAGCTTACGGCCGCGTACGCTAGCGGGAGAGGGGGAGACCCAGTACTTC. Protein sequence: CASSLRPRTLAGEGETQYF. Complete variable domain (other parts from reference TRBV7-8 and TRBJ2-5): GAGVSQSPRYKVAKRGQDVALRCDPISGHVSLFWYQQALGQGPEFLTYFQNEAQLDKSGLPSDRFFAERPEGSVSTLKIQRTQQEDSAVYLCASSLRPRTLAGEGETQYFGPGTRLLVL.

V is TRBV11-3 and J is TRBJ1-2; 7 bases are a match to TRBD1. The J segment lost 4 bases and the V segment lost 1 base, leaving 0 bases of the junction unmatched. Germline lookup yields CDR1 SGHNT and CDR2 YENEEA. The CDR3 is 13 residues long. The CDR3 DNA follows: TGTGCCAGCAGCTTAGGGGACAGCTATGGCTACACCTTC. It is translated as CASSLGDSYGYTF.

There are a few counts of this clone. The chain couples TRBV10-3 to TRBJ2-7, with D perhaps TRBD1 (6 bases). The CDR3 length is 14 residues. Germline V CDR1 and CDR2: ENHRY, SYGVKD. V lost 2 bases and J 6 bases, leaving 14 bases between the germline ends. CDR3 amino acids: CAISEELGASEQYF. CDR3 DNA: TGTGCCATCAGTGAGGAGCTGGGGGCGAGCGAGCAGTACTTC.

This rearrangement joins TRBV7-2 to TRBJ2-1; 12 nucleotides align to TRBD2. From germline, CDR1 is SGHTA and CDR2 FQGNSA. The CDR3 runs to 15 residues. V shed 5 bases and J 3 bases; nucleotides not matched to a gene: 2. The CDR3 coding sequence is TGTGCCAGCAGCACGGGACTAGCGGGCTACAATGAGCAGTTCTTC. Protein: CASSTGLAGYNEQFF.

This clone was counted a few times. This rearrangement joins TRBV30 to TRBJ2-1; TRBD2 matches 11 bases. Germline trimming cut 1 base from V and 6 bases from J; bases unmatched to any gene: 8. Germline CDR1 and CDR2: GTSNPN and SVGIG (reference sequence). The CDR3 length is 16 residues. CDR3 sequence reads: CAWSARGSGRGNEQFF. The CDR3 coding sequence is TGTGCCTGGAGTGCCAGGGGTAGCGGGAGGGGCAATGAGCAGTTCTTC.

The rearrangement joins TRBV7-2 to TRBJ2-1, with 7 bases matching TRBD2. Germline assignment: CDR1 SGHTA and CDR2 FQGNSA. The J segment lost 2 bases and the V segment lost 2 bases, leaving 6 bases of the junction unmatched. This CDR3 spans 16 amino acids. CDR3 DNA sequence: TGTGCCAGCAGCTTACGGGAGGCTAGGCCCTACAATGAGCAGTTCTTC. Translation gives CASSLREARPYNEQFF. Using reference TRBV7-2 and TRBJ2-1 for the parts outside the CDR3, the full variable domain is GAGVSQSPSNKVTEKGKDVELRCDPISGHTALYWYRQSLGQGLEFLIYFQGNSAPDKSGLPSDRFSAERTGGSVSTLTIQRTQQEDSAVYLCASSLREARPYNEQFFGPGTRLTVL.

This clone was seen a few times. V is TRBV4-3 and J is TRBJ2-5, with a tentative D call TRBD1 (6 bases). CDR1 and CDR2 (germline): LGHNA, YSLEER. The V end lost 0 bases, the J end lost 5 bases, and 16 bases lay between the germline ends. The CDR3 runs 16 residues. CDR3 loop: CASSQEALGGRETQYF. The CDR3 DNA reads as TGCGCCAGCAGCCAAGAGGCTCTTGGGGGCCGGGAGACCCAGTACTTC.

The J gene is TRBJ1-2, the V gene TRBV19, with D possibly being TRBD1 (5 bases). The CDR3 is 11 residues long. CDR1 is LNHDA, CDR2 SQIVND, per germline (reference sequence). V lost 8 bases to trimming and J lost 8 bases, with 12 bases between them. This chain's CDR3 is CASYQGIGYTF. CDR3 in DNA: TGTGCCAGTTATCAGGGTATCGGCTACACCTTC.

The genes are TRBV7-2 and TRBJ2-7; 8 nucleotides align to TRBD1. CDR3 length equals 13 residues. After removal of 9 bases from V and 7 bases from J, the junction contained 11 bases not matched to a gene. CDR1 is SGHTA, CDR2 FQGNSA, per germline. The DNA for the CDR3 is TGTGCCAGTTCCAGGGGGCACTTAGAGGAGCAGTACTTC. This encodes CASSRGHLEEQYF. The entire variable domain, with the rest obtained from reference TRBV7-2 and TRBJ2-7, is as follows: GAGVSQSPSNKVTEKGKDVELRCDPISGHTALYWYRQSLGQGLEFLIYFQGNSAPDKSGLPSDRFSAERTGGSVSTLTIQRTQQEDSAVYLCASSRGHLEEQYFGPGTRLTVT.

CDR3 sequence (DNA): TGTGCCAGCAGAATAGCGGCCCAAGAGACCCAGTACTTC. Amino acid sequence: CASRIAAQETQYF. This chain links TRBV7-9 with TRBJ2-5, with D tentatively TRBD2 (6 bases). CDR1 and CDR2 (germline): SEHNR, FQNEAQ (reference sequence). Trimming took off 6 bases at V and 1 base at J, with 9 bases between the two ends. The CDR3 runs to 13 residues.

V gene TRBV2 combines with J gene TRBJ2-3, with a weak D call TRBD1 (5 bases). Germline V gene data show CDR1 as SNHLY and CDR2 as FYNNEI. This CDR3 is 13 amino acids long. V was clipped by 1 base and J by 5 bases, with 7 bases between them. The CDR3 loop is CASSEGQKDTQYF. In DNA, the CDR3 is TGTGCCAGCAGTGAAGGACAGAAAGATACGCAGTATTTT. Variable domain in full (rest from reference TRBV2 and TRBJ2-3): EPEVTQTPSHQVTQMGQEVILRCVPISNHLYFYWYRQILGQKVEFLVSFYNNEISEKSEIFDDQFSVERPDGSNFTLKIRSTKLEDSAMYFCASSEGQKDTQYFGPGTRLTVL.

The CDR3 loop reads CASSLTRGPFTNTGELFF. In nucleotides, the CDR3 is TGTGCCAGCAGCTTAACCCGAGGACCATTTACGAACACCGGGGAGCTGTTTTTT. V usage is TRBV7-3 and J usage is TRBJ2-2; no firm D call. This CDR3 has 18 amino acids. Per the germline V gene, CDR1 is SGHTA and CDR2 is FQGTGA. V shed 0 bases and J shed 0 bases, with 14 bases lying between them. Using reference TRBV7-3 and TRBJ2-2 for the parts outside the CDR3, the full variable domain is GAGVSQTPSNKVTEKGKYVELRCDPISGHTALYWYRQSLGQGPEFLIYFQGTGAADDSGLPNDRFFAVRPEGSVSTLKIQRTERGDSAVYLCASSLTRGPFTNTGELFFGEGSRLTVL.

This clone was seen repeatedly, ten times or more. The rearrangement uses TRBV5-4 and TRBJ2-1, with 7 positions matching TRBD2. This CDR3 is 15 amino acids long. The germline V gene encodes CDR1 SGHNT and CDR2 YYREEE (reference sequence). The V gene end was trimmed by 6 bases and the J gene end by 0 bases; junction bases not matched to a gene: 6. This chain's CDR3 is CASKLGGVSYNEQFF. The DNA of the CDR3 is TGTGCCAGCAAGCTTGGGGGGGTCTCCTACAATGAGCAGTTCTTC.